This entry lists 21 T cell receptor beta chains sequenced from one sample in a study of post-analysis software for immune sequencing data. Whole-study results and caveats: TRBV5-6, TRBV5-1 and TRBV20-1 belonged to a set of roughly five TRBV segments that were more frequent in patients than controls.

Unique-molecular-identifier-tagged TCR beta cDNA libraries were used. TCRdb re-called the PCR reads with MiXCR, one entry per CDR3 protein. This table holds 740,000 or so distinct CDR3 sequences, approximately 53% found once. Which antigens these TCRs recognize remains unknown. Source material: blood. The receptors were sampled from a girl aged 10 to 17 with multiple sclerosis.

V is TRBV20-1 and J is TRBJ2-7; 7 positions match TRBD2. V was pared by 1 base and J by 2 bases, with 8 bases of the junction left unmatched. The CDR3 spans 15 residues. CDR1 and CDR2 from the germline V gene are DFQATT and SNEGSKA (reference sequence). The CDR3 coding sequence is TGCAGTGCTAGAGTAGGCACTAGCGAGACCTACGAGCAGTACTTC. Translation: CSARVGTSETYEQYF.

The chain uses TRBV3-1 and TRBJ2-7; D not certain. V lost 0 bases to trimming and J lost 2 bases, with 14 bases between them. In germline, CDR1 is LGHDT, CDR2 YNNKEL (reference sequence). CDR3 size: 16 residues. Written as DNA, the CDR3 is TGTGCCAGCAGCCAAGATCGAGACTGGCAAACCTACGAGCAGTACTTC. Translating it yields CASSQDRDWQTYEQYF.

This clonotype has a handful of counts. This sequence joins TRBV7-9 and TRBJ2-3; D possibly corresponds to TRBD1 (6 bases). V dropped 7 bases and J dropped 2 bases, with 25 bases sitting between them. The germline gives CDR1 SEHNR, CDR2 FQNEAQ (reference sequence). This CDR3 spans 18 amino acids. Here the CDR3 DNA reads TGTGCCAGCACCTCATGGGTACAGGGCCTGCCCTACACAGATACGCAGTATTTT. Its protein product is CASTSWVQGLPYTDTQYF.

This clonotype has a handful of counts. The chain is built from TRBV5-1 and TRBJ2-1; the match to TRBD2 covers 7 bases. The V gene's germline CDR1 is SGHRS and CDR2 YFSETQ. There are 16 residues in the CDR3. The V segment lost 0 bases and the J segment 2 bases; nucleotides outside the gene matches: 5. CDR3 residues: CASSLVAGVAYNEQFF. The CDR3 DNA reads as TGCGCCAGCAGCTTGGTTGCGGGAGTTGCCTACAATGAGCAGTTCTTC.

This clonotype was observed at least ten times. The rearrangement links TRBV20-1 to TRBJ2-5, with TRBD2 as a possible D gene (5 bases). The germline CDR1 and CDR2 sequences are DFQATT and SNEGSKA (reference sequence). The CDR3 covers 16 residues. Trimming took off 1 base at V and 1 base at J, with 16 bases between the two ends. CDR3 sequence (DNA): TGCAGTGCTAGAGCCCAGCGGAACTACGTCCAAGAGACCCAGTACTTC. Its protein product is CSARAQRNYVQETQYF.

The CDR3 reads CASSGGRTNYGYTF. In nucleotides, the CDR3 is TGTGCCAGCAGCGGGGGACGGACTAACTATGGCTACACCTTC. The rearrangement joins TRBV7-9 to TRBJ1-2; the D gene is possibly TRBD1 (5 bases). The CDR3 length is 14 residues. CDR1 is SEHNR, CDR2 FQNEAQ, per germline (reference sequence). V was pared by 5 bases and J by 0 bases, with 10 bases between.

A few counts support this clonotype. The chain recombines TRBV9 with TRBJ2-5; weak D call: TRBD1 (5 bases). The V end lost 4 bases, the J end lost 5 bases, and 21 bases lay between the germline ends. The CDR3 spans 16 residues. Germline loops: CDR1 SGDLS, CDR2 YYNGEE. CDR3 sequence reads: CASSTQERTNLETQYF. The CDR3 DNA reads as TGTGCCAGCAGCACACAGGAACGTACTAATTTGGAGACCCAGTACTTC.

This clonotype occurred a few times. The chain combines TRBV20-1 with TRBJ2-1; D remains unclear. Germline values: CDR1 DFQATT, CDR2 SNEGSKA (reference sequence). CDR3 size: 15 residues. V dropped 0 bases and J dropped 0 bases, with 9 bases sitting between them. CDR3 sequence (DNA): TGCAGTGCTAGAGAACGGTTATCCTCCTACAATGAGCAGTTCTTC. This translates into CSARERLSSYNEQFF.

This clonotype has a single count. The DNA of the CDR3 is TGCAGCGTCGGTAGACAGGGTCCGTACGAGCAGTACTTC. The encoded protein is CSVGRQGPYEQYF. The J gene is TRBJ2-7, the V gene TRBV29-1; TRBD1 matches 7 bases. This CDR3 contains 13 residues. The germline gives CDR1 SQVTM, CDR2 ANQGSEA. The V and J ends lost 6 bases and 4 bases, in that order; junction bases with no gene match: 9.

This chain joins TRBV19 and TRBJ2-1, with D possibly being TRBD1 (7 bases). Looked up from germline, CDR1 is LNHDA and CDR2 is SQIVND (reference sequence). The V gene lost 2 bases and the J gene lost 5 bases, with 13 bases spanning the gap. CDR3 length: 15 amino acids. CDR3 region: CASSISPGGHNEQFF. CDR3 nucleotide sequence: TGTGCCAGTAGTATATCTCCAGGGGGGCACAATGAGCAGTTCTTC.

This chain connects TRBV5-1 to TRBJ1-2; no firm D call. The V end was cut by 0 bases, the J end by 0 bases, with 12 bases between. Germline CDR1 is SGHRS and CDR2 is YFSETQ. The length of the CDR3 is 16 residues. The CDR3 here is CASSLAEDGANYGYTF. The CDR3 DNA sequence: TGCGCCAGCAGCTTGGCGGAGGACGGCGCTAACTATGGCTACACCTTC.

This chain links TRBV7-6 with TRBJ1-4, with D tentatively TRBD1 (6 bases). V lost 4 bases, J lost 7 bases, and 7 bases lay in between. This CDR3 has 12 amino acids. The germline V gene has CDR1 SGHVS and CDR2 FNYEAQ. The CDR3 loop is CASSSGVEKLFF. DNA of the CDR3: TGTGCCAGCAGCTCAGGGGTTGAAAAACTGTTTTTT. Based on the CDR3 plus reference TRBV7-6 and TRBJ1-4, the full variable domain is GAGVSQSPRYKVTKRGQDVALRCDPISGHVSLYWYRQALGQGPEFLTYFNYEAQQDKSGLPNDRFSAERPEGSISTLTIQRTEQRDSAMYRCASSSGVEKLFFGSGTQLSVL.

This chain connects TRBV3-1 to TRBJ1-1; D not resolved. In germline, CDR1 is LGHDT, CDR2 YNNKEL (reference sequence). This CDR3 is built from 16 residues. The ends were cut back, 0 bases at V and 4 bases at J, with 15 bases in the middle. CDR3 residues: CASSQDSGSRVTEAFF. DNA of the CDR3: TGTGCCAGCAGCCAAGATTCTGGGTCCCGGGTCACTGAAGCTTTCTTT.

On this clonotype itself: The junction differs from germline at one of its ends, possibly a read error. The chain recombines TRBV10-3 with TRBJ1-2; D remains unclear. The germline CDR1 and CDR2 sequences are ENHRY and SYGVKD. The CDR3 is 14 amino acids. CDR3 nucleotides: TGTGCCATCGGTGAGTCTTCGAATCTCGGTGGCTACACCTTC. This translates into CAIGESSNLGGYTF.

The chain uses TRBV7-9 and TRBJ1-1, with D perhaps TRBD1 (5 bases). CDR3 size: 11 residues. Germline-derived CDR1 and CDR2 are SEHNR and FQNEAQ (reference sequence). V shed 5 bases and J shed 9 bases, with 10 bases lying between them. CDR3 sequence (DNA): TGTGCCAGCAGCCGGGACCTTAAAGCTTTCTTT. It translates to CASSRDLKAFF.

This clonotype has just a few counts. This sequence joins TRBV10-3 and TRBJ2-7; 7 nucleotides line up with TRBD1. CDR3 length: 15 residues. The germline V gene encodes CDR1 ENHRY and CDR2 SYGVKD. The V gene end was trimmed by 10 bases and the J gene end by 1 base; junction bases not matched to a gene: 13. CDR3 loop: CASRRLRGRSYEQYF. CDR3 nucleotide sequence: TGTGCCAGCCGAAGGTTGAGGGGGCGATCCTACGAGCAGTACTTC.

CDR3 loop: CASGEGFGYTF. In DNA, the CDR3 is TGTGCCAGTGGGGAGGGATTTGGCTACACCTTC. The chain employs TRBV7-8 and TRBJ1-2; D is uncertain. The CDR3 loop spans 11 amino acids. Trimming took off 9 bases at V and 7 bases at J, with 12 bases between the two ends. CDR1 is SGHVS and CDR2 is FQNEAQ in the germline V gene.

The rearrangement uses TRBV19 and TRBJ2-1; D unresolved. Germline V gene sequence: CDR1 LNHDA, CDR2 SQIVND (reference sequence). The CDR3 extends over 13 amino acids. V was shortened by 7 bases and J by 5 bases, with 12 bases between the two germline ends. The CDR3 nucleotides read TGTGCCAGTAACCCGAAAGTAAACAATGAGCAGTTCTTC. Protein: CASNPKVNNEQFF.

This chain uses TRBV27 with TRBJ2-3, with D tentatively TRBD2 (6 bases). CDR1 is MNHEY, CDR2 SMNVEV, per germline (reference sequence). The V end was cut by 5 bases, the J end by 6 bases, with 15 bases between. The CDR3 totals 14 residues. The CDR3 DNA is TGTGCCAGCAGTGCAGGGAGGTCTTGGGATACGCAGTATTTT. This gives the protein CASSAGRSWDTQYF.

J is TRBJ2-1 and V is TRBV7-3; D gene ambiguous. The germline gives CDR1 SGHTA, CDR2 FQGTGA. There are 15 residues in the CDR3. The V end lost 6 bases, the J end lost 2 bases, and 14 bases lay between the germline ends. CDR3 residues: CASRSKWGTYNEQFF. Here the CDR3 DNA reads TGTGCCAGCAGGTCTAAGTGGGGTACCTACAATGAGCAGTTCTTC.

This clonotype was detected a few times. A read error may produce the germline difference seen at one junction end. The gene calls are TRBV9 and TRBJ2-5; 8 positions match TRBD2. This CDR3 has 18 residues. Per the germline V gene, CDR1 is SGDLS and CDR2 is YYNGEE. The CDR3 DNA sequence: TGTGCCAGCAGCGTAGCAGGCTGGGGACTAGGAAGGGCGGAGACTCAGTACTTC. This encodes CASSVAGWGLGRAETQYF.